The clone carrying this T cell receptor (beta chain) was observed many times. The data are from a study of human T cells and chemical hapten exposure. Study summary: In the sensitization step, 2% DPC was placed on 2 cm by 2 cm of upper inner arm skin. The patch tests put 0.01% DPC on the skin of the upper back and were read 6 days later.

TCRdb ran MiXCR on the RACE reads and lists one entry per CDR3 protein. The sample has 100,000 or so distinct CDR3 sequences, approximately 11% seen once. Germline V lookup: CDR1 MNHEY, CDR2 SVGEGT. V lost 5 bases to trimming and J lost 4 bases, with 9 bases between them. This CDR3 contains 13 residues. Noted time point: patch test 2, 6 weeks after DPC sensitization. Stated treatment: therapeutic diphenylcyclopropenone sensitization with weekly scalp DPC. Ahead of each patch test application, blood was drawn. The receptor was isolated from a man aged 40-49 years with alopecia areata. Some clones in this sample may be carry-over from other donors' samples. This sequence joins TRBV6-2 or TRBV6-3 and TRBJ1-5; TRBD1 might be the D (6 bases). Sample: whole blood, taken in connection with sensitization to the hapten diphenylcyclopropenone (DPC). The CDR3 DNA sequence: TGTGCCAGCAGTCCAGACAGGAATCAGCCCCAGCATTTT. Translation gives CASSPDRNQPQHF.